The TCR beta chain under discussion was sequenced for a study of T cells after yellow fever vaccination. Looking at the study overall: Preparation used SMART-Seq v4 Ultra Low Input for the low-cell-number fractions.

The CDR3 length is 16 residues. J gave up 4 bases and V 0 bases, and 7 bases lay outside the gene matches. CDR1 and CDR2 from the germline V gene are LGHNA and YSLEER. Study conclusions and caveats: Some clonotypes, a small share, were shared between CD4 and CD8 compartments. Peaking on day 5 versus 15, the secondary response was faster but weaker.

This clonotype was observed many times. Its target is unknown. For TCR, cDNA came from 5'RACE template switching, which added a universal primer site and UMIs. Each CDR3 protein gets one entry after TCRdb re-called the 5' RACE reads with MiXCR. The data contain hundreds of thousands of distinct CDR3 sequences, 8% to 10% of them singletons. The sequence derives from a young man who received the YFV17D yellow fever vaccine. V is TRBV4-3 and J is TRBJ2-7; 9 nucleotides align to TRBD2. Sequenced here: PBMCs, sampled on the day of the first yellow fever vaccination. The CDR3 reads CASSQDISGGWYEQYF. CDR3 bases: TGCGCCAGCAGCCAAGATATTAGCGGGGGTTGGTACGAGCAGTACTTC.